This is a list of T cell receptor beta chains from one sample in a study of T cell responses to AZD1222 COVID-19 vaccine. Generated by immunoSEQ multiplex PCR, the TCRdb table keeps only in-frame clones and is missing some. This sample carries 120,000 to 150,000 clones, about 87% of them seen once, and the ten largest clones take around 2.2%. This specimen was peripheral blood, taken on day 0 of AZD1222 vaccination. These receptors originate from an adult in good health. Each CDR3 is given with its conserved first and last residue. D genes are given only for firm matches. Size values are once, few and many counts, or a class for expanded clones, and some rows have none.

abundance	v_gene	d_gene	j_gene	len	CDR3nt	CDR3aa
-	TRBV11-2	-	TRBJ1-2	13	TGTGCCAGCAGCTTAGACCACAGGGCTGGCTACACCTTC	CASSLDHRAGYTF
-	TRBV28	TRBD2	TRBJ2-7	14	TGTGCCAGCAGGGCTAGCGGGAGTGGGTACGAGCAGTACTTC	CASRASGSGYEQYF
-	TRBV30	-	TRBJ1-3	14	TGTGCCTGGAGGAGGGGGTTTCCTGGAAACACCATATATTTT	CAWRRGFPGNTIYF
-	TRBV9	-	TRBJ2-1	14	TGTGCCAGCAGCGTAGCTCGCACTATAAATGAGCAGTTCTTC	CASSVARTINEQFF
-	TRBV10-3	-	TRBJ2-3	13	TGTGCCATCTCCGGGCGGGTAACAGATACGCAGTATTTT	CAISGRVTDTQYF
-	TRBV3-1/TRBV3-2	-	TRBJ2-3	18	TGTGCCAGCAGCCAAGCTGGGCGAGGGGGGAGGCGCACAGATACGCAGTATTTT	CASSQAGRGGRRTDTQYF
once	TRBV3-1/TRBV3-2	-	TRBJ2-7	14	TGTGCCAGCAGCCTCTGGACTCGACCTGACGAGCAGTACTTC	CASSLWTRPDEQYF
-	TRBV19	-	TRBJ1-5	12	TGTGCCAGTAGTATAGTTCGACAGCCCCAGCATTTT	CASSIVRQPQHF
-	TRBV6-5	-	TRBJ1-2	14	TGTGCCAGCCTTACAAGAATCCCTTACTATGGCTACACCTTC	CASLTRIPYYGYTF
-	TRBV7-2	-	TRBJ1-4	15	TGTGCCAGCAGCTTAGTATGGGGGGCTAATGAAAAACTGTTTTTT	CASSLVWGANEKLFF
-	TRBV6-2/TRBV6-3	TRBD1	TRBJ1-5	15	TGTGCCAGCAGCCAGACAGGGGGCGCTTATCAGCCCCAGCATTTT	CASSQTGGAYQPQHF
-	TRBV7-2	-	TRBJ1-1	14	TGTGCCAGCAGCTTCTTGGGGCTCGGCACTGAAGCTTTCTTT	CASSFLGLGTEAFF
-	TRBV30	TRBD1	TRBJ1-2	15	TGTGCCTGGAGTGCCGGGACAGCCGGTGGAACTGGCTACACCTTC	CAWSAGTAGGTGYTF
-	TRBV6-6	-	TRBJ2-1	15	TGTGCCAGCAGGATTCGGACAGACTTCAACAATGAGCAGTTCTTC	CASRIRTDFNNEQFF
once	TRBV29-1	TRBD1	TRBJ1-2	13	TGCAGCGTGGCAGGGGGCCCCAAGGATGGCTACACCTTC	CSVAGGPKDGYTF
-	TRBV3-1/TRBV3-2	TRBD1	TRBJ2-5	16	TGTGCCAGCAGCCATCCCGGGACAGGGGGCGAAGAGACCCAGTACTTC	CASSHPGTGGEETQYF
-	TRBV5-4	-	TRBJ2-6	13	TGTGCCAGCAGCCCCTTACGGGCAGGGAGGCTGACTTTC	CASSPLRAGRLTF